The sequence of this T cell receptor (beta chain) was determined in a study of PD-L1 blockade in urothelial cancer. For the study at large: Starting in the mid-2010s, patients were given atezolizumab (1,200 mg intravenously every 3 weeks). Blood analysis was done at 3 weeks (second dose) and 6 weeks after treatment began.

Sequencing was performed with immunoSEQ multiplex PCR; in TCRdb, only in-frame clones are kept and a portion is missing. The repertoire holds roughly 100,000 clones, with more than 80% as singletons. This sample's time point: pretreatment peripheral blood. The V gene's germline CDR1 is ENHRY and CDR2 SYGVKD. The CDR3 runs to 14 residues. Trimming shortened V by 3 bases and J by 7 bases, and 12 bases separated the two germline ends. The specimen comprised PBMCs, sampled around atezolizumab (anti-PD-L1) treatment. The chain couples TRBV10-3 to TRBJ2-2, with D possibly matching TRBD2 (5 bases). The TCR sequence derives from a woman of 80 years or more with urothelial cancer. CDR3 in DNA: TGTGCCATCAGTGAAGAGGGCCGGGTCGGGGAGCTGTTTTTT. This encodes CAISEEGRVGELFF.